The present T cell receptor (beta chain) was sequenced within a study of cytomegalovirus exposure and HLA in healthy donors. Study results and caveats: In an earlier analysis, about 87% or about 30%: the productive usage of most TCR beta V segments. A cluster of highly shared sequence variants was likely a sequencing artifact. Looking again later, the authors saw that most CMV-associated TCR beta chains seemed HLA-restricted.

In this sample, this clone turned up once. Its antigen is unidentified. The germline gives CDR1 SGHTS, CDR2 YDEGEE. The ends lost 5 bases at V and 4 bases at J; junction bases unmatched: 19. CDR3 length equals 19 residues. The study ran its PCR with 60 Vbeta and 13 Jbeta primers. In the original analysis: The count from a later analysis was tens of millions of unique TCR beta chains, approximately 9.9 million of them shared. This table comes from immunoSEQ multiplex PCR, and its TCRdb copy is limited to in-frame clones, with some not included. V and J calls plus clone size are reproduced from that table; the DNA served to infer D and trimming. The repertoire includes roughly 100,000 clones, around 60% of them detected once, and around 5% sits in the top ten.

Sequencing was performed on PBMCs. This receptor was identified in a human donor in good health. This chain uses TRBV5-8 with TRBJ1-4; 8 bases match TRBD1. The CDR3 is CASRPPVQDPGGLNEKLFF. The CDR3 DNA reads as TGTGCCAGCAGGCCCCCGGTCCAGGACCCAGGGGGCCTTAATGAAAAACTGTTTTTT.